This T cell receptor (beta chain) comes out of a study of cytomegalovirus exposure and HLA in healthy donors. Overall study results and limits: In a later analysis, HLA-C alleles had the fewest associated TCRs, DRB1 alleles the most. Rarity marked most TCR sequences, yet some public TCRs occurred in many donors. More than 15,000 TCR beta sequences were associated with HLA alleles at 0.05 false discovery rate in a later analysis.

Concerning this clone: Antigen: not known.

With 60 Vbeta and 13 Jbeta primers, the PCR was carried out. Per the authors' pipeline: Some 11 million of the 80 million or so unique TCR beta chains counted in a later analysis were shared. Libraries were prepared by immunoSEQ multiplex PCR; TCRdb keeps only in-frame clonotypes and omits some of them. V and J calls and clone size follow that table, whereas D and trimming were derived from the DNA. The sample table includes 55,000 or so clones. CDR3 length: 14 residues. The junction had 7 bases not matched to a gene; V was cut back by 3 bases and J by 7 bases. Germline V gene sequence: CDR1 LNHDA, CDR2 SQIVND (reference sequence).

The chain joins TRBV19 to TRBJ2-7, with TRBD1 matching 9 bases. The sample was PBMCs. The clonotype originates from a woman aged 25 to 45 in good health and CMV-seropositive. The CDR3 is CASSIRDRVGEQYF. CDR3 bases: TGTGCCAGTAGTATCCGGGACAGGGTTGGGGAGCAGTACTTC.